One sample yielded the 29 T cell receptor beta chains listed below, sequenced in a study of blood T cells in healthy people across ages. A second PCR of roughly 7 to 11 cycles used a sample-barcoded 5' primer and a J-beta primer mix. In TCRdb, the 5' RACE reads were re-called with MiXCR into one record per CDR3 protein. The table shows over 700,000 distinct CDR3 sequences, with about 53% occurring only once. Sequencing input: blood. Receptor source: a man at least 80 years old in good health.

Only one count was recorded for this clonotype. Germline is not matched at one junction end, which may reflect a read error. The chain joins TRBV13 to TRBJ2-7; D gene ambiguous. The CDR3 loop spans 15 amino acids. CDR1 is PRHDT and CDR2 is FYEKMQ in the germline V gene (reference sequence). The CDR3 nucleotides are TGTGCCGGCAGCCCGAATGGGGATAGCTCCTACGAGCAGTACTTC. Its protein product is CAGSPNGDSSYEQYF.

V and J are TRBV3-1 and TRBJ2-1; D gene unclear. The CDR3 sequence is 13 residues long. Germline CDR1 and CDR2: LGHDT and YNNKEL (reference sequence). Trimming shortened V by 7 bases and J by 10 bases, and 17 bases separated the two germline ends. CDR3 nucleotides: TGTGCCAGCAACCGCCTTCCTACGGTAGAGCAGTTCTTC. Amino acid sequence: CASNRLPTVEQFF.

This clonotype showed up just once. At one end the junction does not follow the germline gene, possibly because of a read error. This sequence joins TRBV5-6 and TRBJ1-2; no firm D call. The length of the CDR3 is 15 residues. Germline CDR1 and CDR2: SGHDT and YYEEEE. CDR3 loop: CASSLAGVANYDYTF. For the CDR3, the DNA is TGTGCCAGCAGCTTGGCGGGAGTAGCTAACTATGACTACACCTTC.

The rearrangement joins TRBV4-1 to TRBJ2-1; 10 bases agree with TRBD2. The J call may be mistaken, given a closer DNA end match to TRBJ2-7. Looked up from germline, CDR1 is MGHRA and CDR2 is YSYEKL. The CDR3 covers 15 residues. CDR3 nucleotide sequence: TGCGCCAGCAGCCAAGTAAGCGGGGGGGCTTACGAGCAGTACTTC. Residues: CASSQVSGGAYEQYF.

The CDR3 bases are TGCGCCAGCAGCGAAGACAGGTTTGAAGCTTTCTTT. Protein sequence: CASSEDRFEAFF. The J gene is TRBJ1-1, the V gene TRBV5-1, with D maybe TRBD1 (6 bases). CDR3 length: 12 residues. Germline values: CDR1 SGHRS, CDR2 YFSETQ. Between the trimmed V and J ends, which lost 4 bases and 7 bases, there was a span of 11 bases. Full variable domain (outside the CDR3, taken from reference TRBV5-1 and TRBJ1-1): KAGVTQTPRYLIKTRGQQVTLSCSPISGHRSVSWYQQTPGQGLQFLFEYFSETQRNKGNFPGRFSGRQFSNSRSEMNVSTLELGDSALYLCASSEDRFEAFFGQGTRLTVV.

This clonotype came up a few times. The rearrangement uses TRBV6-4 and TRBJ1-2; D is possibly TRBD1 (6 bases). From germline, CDR1 is MRHNA and CDR2 SNTAGT. The CDR3 runs 14 residues. The V end was cut by 0 bases, the J end by 4 bases, with 9 bases between. In DNA, the CDR3 is TGTGCCAGCAGTGACTCACAGGGACCCTATGGCTACACCTTC. It specifies CASSDSQGPYGYTF.

The chain is built from TRBV6-5 and TRBJ2-7; TRBD1 matches at 8 bases. CDR1 MNHEY and CDR2 SVGAGI come from the germline V gene. J was trimmed by 2 bases and V by 0 bases; bases with no gene match: 3. The CDR3 runs 15 residues. CDR3 region: CASSYSQGATYEQYF. The CDR3 DNA reads TGTGCCAGCAGTTACTCTCAGGGGGCAACCTACGAGCAGTACTTC.

In its sample, this clonotype was seen a few times. In DNA form, the CDR3 reads TGTGCCAGCAGTGTCAGGGTGGGAGGCTACACCTTC. This sequence encodes CASSVRVGGYTF. J is TRBJ1-2 and V is TRBV25-1; possible D gene TRBD1, 5 bases. The V and J ends lost 4 bases and 8 bases respectively, with 11 bases between them. This CDR3 spans 12 amino acids. Germline CDR1 is MGHDK and CDR2 is SYGVNS.

The rearrangement joins TRBV7-2 to TRBJ1-6; 7 positions agree with TRBD1. Germline V lookup: CDR1 SGHTA, CDR2 FQGNSA. The CDR3 contains 15 residues. Losses at the gene ends were 5 bases for V and 9 bases for J; bases not matched to a gene: 10. The CDR3 reads CASSVTTGIGSPLHF. DNA of the CDR3: TGTGCCAGCAGCGTAACGACAGGGATCGGTTCACCCCTCCACTTT.

This clonotype was seen a few times. The chain employs TRBV20-1 and TRBJ2-1, with D possibly matching TRBD2 (6 bases). Germline V gene sequence: CDR1 DFQATT, CDR2 SNEGSKA (reference sequence). This CDR3 comprises 14 residues. The germline V and J ends were trimmed by 0 bases and 6 bases, with 12 bases remaining between them. The DNA of the CDR3 is TGCAGTGCTAGAGATGGGAGGAGGGGCAATGAGCAGTTCTTC. It translates to CSARDGRRGNEQFF.

This clonotype was detected ten times or more. This chain connects TRBV20-1 to TRBJ2-7; D is possibly TRBD1 or TRBD2 (5 bases each). Germline V gene data show CDR1 as DFQATT and CDR2 as SNEGSKA (reference sequence). Trimming removed 6 bases from V and 7 bases from J, with 19 bases in between. This CDR3 contains 13 residues. CDR3 residues: CSARGPSTREQYF. As DNA, the CDR3 is TGCAGTGCGAGGGGTCCAAGTACGAGGGAGCAGTACTTC.

The CDR3 bases are TGCGCCAGCAGCCCGGGAGGAGGGGGTGAAAAACTGTTTTTT. It yields the protein CASSPGGGGEKLFF. The V call is TRBV5-1, the J call TRBJ1-4; TRBD1 might be the D (6 bases). The germline V gene has CDR1 SGHRS and CDR2 YFSETQ. Trimming removed 4 bases from V and 7 bases from J, with 14 bases in between. The CDR3 consists of 14 residues.

This clonotype was observed a few times. This chain connects TRBV29-1 to TRBJ2-1, with D perhaps matching TRBD2 (6 bases). With 4 bases removed from V and 7 bases from J, the gap between germline ends came to 26 bases. Germline CDR1 reads SQVTM; CDR2 reads ANQGSEA. CDR3 length equals 17 residues. CDR3 in amino acids: CSVVGGDLHLSGNEQFF. The CDR3 bases are TGCAGCGTTGTCGGCGGGGACCTACATCTCAGTGGGAATGAGCAGTTCTTC.

CDR3 residues: CASSLGRGNQPQHF. CDR3 coding DNA: TGTGCCAGCAGCTTAGGACGTGGGAATCAGCCCCAGCATTTT. The rearrangement links TRBV7-6 to TRBJ1-5; D ambiguous. V was cut by 1 base and J by 4 bases, with 8 bases left in between. CDR3 length: 14 amino acids. Germline CDR1 and CDR2: SGHVS and FNYEAQ.

This chain connects TRBV20-1 to TRBJ2-5; D perhaps matches TRBD1 (6 bases). Trimming removed 0 bases from V and 2 bases from J, with 10 bases in between. CDR3 length: 14 amino acids. Germline CDR1 and CDR2: DFQATT and SNEGSKA (reference sequence). The CDR3 DNA reads as TGCAGTGCTAGAGAGGGGACAAGACAAGAGACCCAGTACTTC. It is translated as CSAREGTRQETQYF.

The V gene is TRBV2, the J gene TRBJ2-3; 7 nucleotides align to TRBD2. V was clipped by 7 bases and J by 14 bases; unmatched bases: 18. This CDR3 region has 14 residues. Germline loops: CDR1 SNHLY, CDR2 FYNNEI. In DNA, the CDR3 is TGTGCCAGCAATGGTATCGGGAGGTCCGGATACGCGTATTTT. Protein sequence: CASNGIGRSGYAYF.

The chain carries TRBV29-1 and TRBJ2-1; maybe TRBD2 (6 bases). The CDR3 covers 11 residues. Trimming took 6 bases from V and 6 from J, leaving 9 bases between them. CDR1 SQVTM and CDR2 ANQGSEA come from the germline V gene. The CDR3: CSVRRANEQFF. Written as DNA, the CDR3 is TGCAGCGTGCGGAGGGCCAATGAGCAGTTCTTC.

V usage is TRBV3-1 and J usage is TRBJ2-7, with unresolved D. Trimming shortened V by 4 bases and J by 7 bases, and 14 bases separated the two germline ends. Germline CDR1 is LGHDT and CDR2 is YNNKEL (reference sequence). This CDR3 has 13 amino acids. As DNA, the CDR3 is TGTGCCAGCAGCCTCACCTTGAGCAATGAGCAGTACTTC. Amino acid sequence: CASSLTLSNEQYF.

This chain links TRBV14 with TRBJ1-4; TRBD1 agrees at 7 bases. CDR3 length: 17 amino acids. Per the germline V gene, CDR1 is SGHDN and CDR2 is FVKESK. V lost 0 bases to trimming and J lost 5 bases; unmatched junction nucleotides: 9. The CDR3 nucleotides are TGTGCCAGCAGCCAAGACGGATGGGGACAGAGAAATGAAAAACTGTTTTTT. It translates to CASSQDGWGQRNEKLFF.

The rearrangement joins TRBV28 to TRBJ2-3; no reliable D call. The CDR3 is 10 residues long. V lost 10 bases and J lost 14, with 16 bases in between. The V gene's germline CDR1 is MDHEN and CDR2 SYDVKM. CDR3 DNA sequence: TGTGCCACAGCGAGGAAGCAAGCGTATTTT. It codes for CATARKQAYF.

This clonotype was detected a few times. This chain joins TRBV4-1 and TRBJ2-4; a weak D match, TRBD2 (7 bases). V lost 1 base and J 8 bases, leaving 18 bases between the germline ends. The CDR3 runs to 16 residues. Germline CDR1 MGHRA, CDR2 YSYEKL. CDR3 sequence reads: CASSQVGRRGGDIQYF. In DNA form, the CDR3 reads TGCGCCAGCAGCCAAGTAGGACGGAGGGGGGGAGACATTCAGTACTTC.

The J gene is TRBJ1-4, the V gene TRBV20-1; D is ambiguous. V gave up 5 bases and J gave up 4 bases, with 17 bases separating them. CDR1 is DFQATT and CDR2 is SNEGSKA in the germline V gene (reference sequence). The CDR3 is 15 residues long. The DNA for the CDR3 is TGCAGTGCTCTTCTGACCCGTGCAAGTAATGAAAAACTGTTTTTT. As protein: CSALLTRASNEKLFF.

V usage is TRBV29-1 and J usage is TRBJ1-1; D remains unclear. V lost 6 bases to trimming and J lost 0 bases, with 23 bases between them. The CDR3 length is 17 residues. CDR1 is SQVTM, CDR2 ANQGSEA, per germline. This CDR3 reads CSVRRGTGNLMNTEAFF. The CDR3 nucleotides are TGCAGCGTGCGGCGGGGAACGGGGAACCTCATGAACACTGAAGCTTTCTTT.

This clonotype was counted between two and nine times. The genes are TRBV3-1 and TRBJ1-5; TRBD1 might be the D (5 bases). This CDR3 has 14 amino acids. V was pared by 4 bases and J by 4 bases, with 11 bases between. Germline V gene sequence: CDR1 LGHDT, CDR2 YNNKEL (reference sequence). Here the CDR3 reads CASSLTATNQPQHF. DNA for the CDR3: TGTGCCAGCAGCCTGACAGCAACGAATCAGCCCCAGCATTTT.

The rearrangement joins TRBV20-1 to TRBJ2-3, with TRBD1 matching over 7 bases. The CDR3 is 15 residues long. V lost 3 bases to trimming and J lost 4 bases; unmatched junction nucleotides: 10. The V gene's germline CDR1 is DFQATT and CDR2 SNEGSKA (reference sequence). CDR3: CSARTGFGQADTQYF. The CDR3 bases are TGCAGTGCTAGGACCGGGTTTGGACAGGCAGATACGCAGTATTTT.

About this clonotype: One base away lies a much larger clone, so this may be a sequencing read error. The chain combines TRBV3-1 with TRBJ2-1, with D possibly being TRBD2 (5 bases). Germline CDR1 LGHDT, CDR2 YNNKEL (reference sequence). The CDR3 totals 13 residues. The CDR3 nucleotides are TGTGCCAGCAGCCGGGCTAGCTATAATGGGCAGTTCTTC. This gives the protein CASSRASYNGQFF.

The gene calls are TRBV6-1 and TRBJ2-2; D may correspond to TRBD1 or TRBD2 (5 bases each). The CDR3 is made up of 15 amino acids. V was trimmed by 6 bases and J by 3 bases, leaving 14 bases between them. From germline, CDR1 is MNHNS and CDR2 SASEGT. The CDR3 DNA sequence: TGTGCCAGCAGATCCGGGACGGCGCACACCGGGGAGCTGTTTTTT. Its translation: CASRSGTAHTGELFF.

The V gene is TRBV10-3, the J gene TRBJ2-7; tentatively, D is TRBD1 (6 bases). Germline V gene sequence: CDR1 ENHRY, CDR2 SYGVKD. Trimming removed 5 bases from V and 5 bases from J, with 19 bases in between. CDR3 size: 15 residues. The CDR3, as DNA: TGTGCCATCAGTATGGCTAGGGGGAATTACCACGAGCAGTACTTC. Protein: CAISMARGNYHEQYF.

Only a few counts were recorded for this clonotype. The chain uses TRBV4-2 and TRBJ2-5; no clear D gene. Germline CDR1 reads LGHNA; CDR2 reads YNFKEQ. The CDR3 loop spans 15 amino acids. Trimming left V 1 base short and J 5 bases short, with 14 bases between. CDR3 DNA: TGTGCCAGCAGCCAAGTTTGGTCCGAGGAGGAGACCCAGTACTTC. Residues: CASSQVWSEEETQYF.